The T cell receptor (beta chain) under discussion was sequenced for a study of shared clonotypes between healthy human individuals. Study context: Every donor yielded three CD4 naive, three CD4 memory, two CD8 naive and one CD8 memory plate.

Whole-study findings and limits: The expectation was that sequencing depth would affect clonotype sharing among donors. Some naive CD4 clonotypes, roughly 5%, turned up in common across four donors. Naive subsets generally exceeded memory subsets in estimated richness.

V lost 3 bases and J lost 4, with 18 bases in between. CDR3 length equals 16 residues. Per the germline V gene, CDR1 is MDHEN and CDR2 is SYDVKM. Notes on this clone: Its specificity is unknown.

Produced via immunoSEQ multiplex PCR; TCRdb's table is partial and in-frame only. This table holds about 2 million clones, approximately 95% found once. Naive CD8 cells lacked CD45RO and underwent positive selection for CCR7, leaving out terminally differentiated effector memory CD45RA+ cells. The clonotype comes from a man younger than 30 in good health. V and J are TRBV28 and TRBJ1-2; TRBD1 is a possible D gene (5 bases). The sequenced material came from naive CD8+ T cells sorted from blood. The CDR3 coding sequence is TGTGCCAGCAGTTTCTTAGAGGGCAGGGTCAGCTATGGCTACACCTTC. This codes for CASSFLEGRVSYGYTF.